A selection of T cell receptor beta chains follows, all from one sample in a study of blood T cell repertoires in COVID-19. TCRdb's copy holds only in-frame clones and misses some; the assay was immunoSEQ multiplex PCR. The sample yields 450,000 to 500,000 clones, 70% to 90% seen once. Sequenced: peripheral blood. Every receptor here comes from a human donor in a cohort sampled during active COVID-19. Each CDR3 is given with its conserved first and last residue. D genes are given only for firm matches.

J gene: TRBJ1-2
V gene: TRBV19
D gene: TRBD1
CDR3 protein: CASSPDRGLDYTF

J gene: TRBJ1-2
V gene: TRBV19
D gene: NA
CDR3 protein: CASSQRGVGYTF

J gene: TRBJ1-1
V gene: TRBV6-5
D gene: TRBD1
CDR3 protein: CASGTGDRRGTEAFF

J gene: TRBJ1-2
V gene: TRBV10-2
D gene: TRBD1
CDR3 protein: CASRQGASSGGYTF

J gene: TRBJ2-3
V gene: TRBV15
D gene: NA
CDR3 protein: CATSRVSGSTDTQYF

J gene: TRBJ2-7
V gene: TRBV11-2
D gene: TRBD2
CDR3 protein: CASRLDGDYLYEQYF

J gene: TRBJ2-5
V gene: TRBV3-1/TRBV3-2
D gene: NA
CDR3 protein: CASSPGIRETGYWETQYF

J gene: TRBJ1-5
V gene: TRBV19
D gene: TRBD1
CDR3 protein: CASSSTGAQPQHF

J gene: TRBJ2-7
V gene: TRBV4-2
D gene: NA
CDR3 protein: CASSRSLGGIAADEQYF

J gene: TRBJ1-1
V gene: TRBV5-1
D gene: NA
CDR3 protein: CASSLSGGRTEAFF

J gene: TRBJ2-7
V gene: TRBV5-5
D gene: TRBD1
CDR3 protein: CASSRQQGANPYEQYF

J gene: TRBJ2-3
V gene: TRBV5-4
D gene: NA
CDR3 protein: CASSPMAQGSDTQYF

J gene: TRBJ1-1
V gene: TRBV3-1/TRBV3-2
D gene: NA
CDR3 protein: CASSQVRGTRVF

J gene: TRBJ1-2
V gene: TRBV6-2/TRBV6-3
D gene: TRBD1
CDR3 protein: CASSYSQTGVGYTF

J gene: TRBJ2-5
V gene: TRBV28
D gene: NA
CDR3 protein: CASSLSPLRETQYF

J gene: TRBJ2-1
V gene: TRBV6-2/TRBV6-3
D gene: TRBD2
CDR3 protein: CASSYGLAGGTYNEQFF

J gene: TRBJ1-6
V gene: TRBV30
D gene: NA
CDR3 protein: CAWSTSLTLHF

J gene: TRBJ2-1
V gene: TRBV11-2
D gene: TRBD2
CDR3 protein: CASSRILMGLLGHNEQFF

J gene: TRBJ2-7
V gene: TRBV28
D gene: TRBD2
CDR3 protein: CASGLGFYEQYF

J gene: TRBJ2-7
V gene: TRBV2
D gene: NA
CDR3 protein: CASSEASQGLYEQYF

J gene: TRBJ1-1
V gene: TRBV3-1/TRBV3-2
D gene: NA
CDR3 protein: CASSASGSTNTEAFF

J gene: TRBJ1-2
V gene: TRBV10-3
D gene: TRBD1
CDR3 protein: CAILESRDRVDGYTF

J gene: TRBJ1-5
V gene: TRBV3-1/TRBV3-2
D gene: NA
CDR3 protein: CASSRQGTGNQPQHF

J gene: TRBJ1-1
V gene: TRBV19
D gene: NA
CDR3 protein: CASSPNRDTEAFF

J gene: TRBJ1-1
V gene: TRBV5-1
D gene: NA
CDR3 protein: CASSSQTALNTEAFF

J gene: TRBJ1-2
V gene: TRBV6-5
D gene: TRBD1
CDR3 protein: CASSPPRTGSYGYTF

J gene: TRBJ2-7
V gene: TRBV6-5
D gene: TRBD1
CDR3 protein: CASSYPGTGVYEQYF

J gene: TRBJ1-2
V gene: TRBV5-5
D gene: TRBD1
CDR3 protein: CASSWGDRPNYGYTF

J gene: TRBJ1-3
V gene: TRBV29-1
D gene: TRBD1
CDR3 protein: CSVQEGANGNTIYF

J gene: TRBJ2-7
V gene: TRBV9
D gene: TRBD1
CDR3 protein: CASSAGTGGSQYF

J gene: TRBJ1-6
V gene: TRBV19
D gene: TRBD1
CDR3 protein: CASSRDRESISPLHF

J gene: TRBJ1-5
V gene: TRBV27
D gene: NA
CDR3 protein: CASSLSPGGLNQPQHF

J gene: TRBJ1-5
V gene: TRBV6-6
D gene: NA
CDR3 protein: CASRLTGVGQPQHF

J gene: TRBJ1-1
V gene: TRBV29-1
D gene: NA
CDR3 protein: CSVTTGSYTEAFF

J gene: TRBJ1-2
V gene: TRBV4-2
D gene: NA
CDR3 protein: CASSQEGPRAATGGYTF

J gene: TRBJ2-5
V gene: TRBV9
D gene: TRBD2
CDR3 protein: CASSPRLAGKETQYF

J gene: TRBJ1-5
V gene: TRBV6-2/TRBV6-3
D gene: NA
CDR3 protein: CASSYLPQYSNQPQHF

J gene: TRBJ2-7
V gene: TRBV6-5
D gene: NA
CDR3 protein: CASSWTVSYEQYF

J gene: TRBJ1-6
V gene: TRBV28
D gene: TRBD1
CDR3 protein: CASSSSAGTGVNSPLHF

J gene: TRBJ2-2
V gene: TRBV28
D gene: TRBD1
CDR3 protein: CASSPRQGGTGELFF

J gene: TRBJ2-3
V gene: TRBV10-3
D gene: NA
CDR3 protein: CAISEKGPPDTQYF

J gene: TRBJ2-3
V gene: TRBV3-1/TRBV3-2
D gene: NA
CDR3 protein: CASSPPGFRSTDTQYF